Included here is one T cell receptor (beta chain) sequence, with context. The data are from a study of blood T cell repertoires in COVID-19. One Seattle source followed patients from active infection through their disease course. The CDR3 has 12 residues. V was pared by 4 bases and J by 6 bases, with 7 bases between. Per germline, CDR1 WNHNN and CDR2 SYGVQD (reference sequence). Repertoires were generated with immunoSEQ multiplex PCR, while TCRdb's copy carries only in-frame clones and drops some. The sample records around 460,000 clones, about 90% being singletons. Specimen: peripheral blood. This TCR was sampled from a man aged 18 to 30 with COVID-19, enrolled during active disease. The rearrangement uses TRBV10-1 and TRBJ2-1; D is unresolved. The CDR3 DNA follows: TGCGCCAGCAGTGCGCAGATCAATGAGCAGTTCTTC. It is translated as CASSAQINEQFF.